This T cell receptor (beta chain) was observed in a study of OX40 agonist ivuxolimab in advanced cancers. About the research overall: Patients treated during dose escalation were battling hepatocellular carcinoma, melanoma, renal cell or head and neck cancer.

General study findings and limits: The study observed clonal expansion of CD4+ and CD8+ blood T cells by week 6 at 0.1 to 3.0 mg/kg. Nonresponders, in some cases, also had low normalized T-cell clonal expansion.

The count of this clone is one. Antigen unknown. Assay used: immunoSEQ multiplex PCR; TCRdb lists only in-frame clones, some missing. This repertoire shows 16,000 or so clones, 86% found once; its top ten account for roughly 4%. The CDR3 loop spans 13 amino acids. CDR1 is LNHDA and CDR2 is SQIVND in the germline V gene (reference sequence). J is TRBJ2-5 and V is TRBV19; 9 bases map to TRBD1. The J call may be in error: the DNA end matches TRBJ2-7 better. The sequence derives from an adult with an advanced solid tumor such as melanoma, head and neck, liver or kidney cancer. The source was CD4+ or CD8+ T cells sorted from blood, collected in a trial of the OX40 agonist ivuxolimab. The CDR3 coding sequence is TGTGCCAGTAGTAGGGGACAGGGCTACGAGCAGTACTTC. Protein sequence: CASSRGQGYEQYF.